This TCR beta chain was sequenced during a study of CD8 T cells in ankylosing spondylitis. Broader study findings: Disease-associated clonotypes exhibited CD8+ identity and were relatively infrequent in peripheral blood. Some motif variants had been reported before (in reactive arthritis synovial fluid and blood). The clones that were linked to disease were reported to be significantly enriched in matched synovial fluid samples from ankylosing spondylitis patients. Within ankylosing spondylitis blood, a TCR beta motif made up of fewer than ten highly homologous variants appeared to be characteristic.

Preparation of TCR beta libraries was done by quantitative 5'-RACE with molecular barcodes. Via MiXCR, TCRdb re-called the 5' RACE reads, giving one row per CDR3 protein. The sample holds fewer than 550,000 distinct CDR3 sequences, about 5.4% seen once. This clonotype was recorded many times. Its target is not known. Germline V CDR1 and CDR2: DFQATT, SNEGSKA (reference sequence). Trimming took 1 base from V and 3 from J; bases not matched to a gene: 16. The CDR3 is made up of 19 amino acids. The receptor's source is a male donor with ankylosing spondylitis. Sequenced input: blood, either unsorted or a sorted T cell fraction (not recorded which). The chain joins TRBV20-1 to TRBJ2-1; TRBD2 matches 9 bases. The CDR3 sequence is CSARAPPYWAGGIYNEQFF. DNA for the CDR3: TGCAGTGCTAGAGCCCCCCCTTATTGGGCGGGGGGGATCTACAATGAGCAGTTCTTC.